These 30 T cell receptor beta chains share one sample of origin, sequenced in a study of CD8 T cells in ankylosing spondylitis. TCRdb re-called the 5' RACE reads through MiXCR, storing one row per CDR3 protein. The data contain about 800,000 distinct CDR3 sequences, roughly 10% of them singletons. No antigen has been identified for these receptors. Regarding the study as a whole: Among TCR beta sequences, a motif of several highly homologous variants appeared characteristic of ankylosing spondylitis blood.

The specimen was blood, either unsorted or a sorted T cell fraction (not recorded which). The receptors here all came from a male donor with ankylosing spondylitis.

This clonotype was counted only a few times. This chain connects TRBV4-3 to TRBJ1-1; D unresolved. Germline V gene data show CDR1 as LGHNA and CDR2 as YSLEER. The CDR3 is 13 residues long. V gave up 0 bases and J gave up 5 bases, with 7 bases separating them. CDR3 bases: TGCGCCAGCAGCCAAGATGGCGTTACTGAAGCTTTCTTT. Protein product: CASSQDGVTEAFF.

This CDR3 reads CASSLPGQGVTEAFF. CDR3 DNA: TGTGCCAGCAGCCTACCGGGACAGGGGGTTACTGAAGCTTTCTTT. This sequence joins TRBV4-2 and TRBJ1-1; 11 positions match TRBD1. Germline V gene sequence: CDR1 LGHNA, CDR2 YNFKEQ. The CDR3 totals 15 residues. V was pared by 4 bases and J by 5 bases, with 6 bases of the junction left unmatched.

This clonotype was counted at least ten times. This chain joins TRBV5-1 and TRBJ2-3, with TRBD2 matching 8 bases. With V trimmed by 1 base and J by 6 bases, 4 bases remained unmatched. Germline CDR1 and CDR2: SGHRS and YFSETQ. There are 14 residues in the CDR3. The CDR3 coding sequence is TGCGCCAGCAGCTTGACAGCGGGAGCCGATACGCAGTATTTT. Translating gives CASSLTAGADTQYF. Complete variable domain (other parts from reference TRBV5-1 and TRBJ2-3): KAGVTQTPRYLIKTRGQQVTLSCSPISGHRSVSWYQQTPGQGLQFLFEYFSETQRNKGNFPGRFSGRQFSNSRSEMNVSTLELGDSALYLCASSLTAGADTQYFGPGTRLTVL.

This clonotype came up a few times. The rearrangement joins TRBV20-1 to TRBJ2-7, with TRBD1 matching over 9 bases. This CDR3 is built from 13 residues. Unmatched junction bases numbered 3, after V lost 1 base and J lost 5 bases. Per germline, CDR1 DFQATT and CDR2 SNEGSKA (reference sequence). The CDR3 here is CSARVGTGNEQYF. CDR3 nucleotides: TGCAGTGCTAGAGTGGGGACAGGGAACGAGCAGTACTTC.

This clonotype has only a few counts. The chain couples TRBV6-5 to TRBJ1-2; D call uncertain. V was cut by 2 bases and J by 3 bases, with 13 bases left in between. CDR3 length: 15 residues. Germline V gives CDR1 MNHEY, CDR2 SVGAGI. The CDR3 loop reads CASSYIPGLHYGYTF. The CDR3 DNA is TGTGCCAGCAGTTACATACCGGGCCTCCACTATGGCTACACCTTC.

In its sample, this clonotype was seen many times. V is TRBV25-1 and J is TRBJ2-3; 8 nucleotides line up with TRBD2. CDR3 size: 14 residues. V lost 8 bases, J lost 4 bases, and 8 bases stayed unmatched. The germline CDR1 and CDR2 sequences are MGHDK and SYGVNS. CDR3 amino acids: CASRPSGGADTQYF. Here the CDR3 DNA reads TGTGCCAGCCGCCCCTCGGGGGGGGCAGATACGCAGTATTTT.

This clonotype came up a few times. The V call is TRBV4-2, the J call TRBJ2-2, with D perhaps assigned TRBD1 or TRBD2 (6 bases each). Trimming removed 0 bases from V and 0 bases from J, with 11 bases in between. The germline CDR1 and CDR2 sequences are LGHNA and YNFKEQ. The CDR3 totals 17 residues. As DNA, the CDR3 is TGTGCCAGCAGCCAAGATCCGGGGGCTGCGAACACCGGGGAGCTGTTTTTT. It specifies CASSQDPGAANTGELFF.

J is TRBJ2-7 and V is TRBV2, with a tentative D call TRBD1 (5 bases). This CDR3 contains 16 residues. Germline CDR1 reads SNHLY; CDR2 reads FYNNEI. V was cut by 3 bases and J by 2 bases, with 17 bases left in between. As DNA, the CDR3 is TGTGCCAGCAGTGAGACTTTTGTCAGGGTCGCCTACGAGCAGTACTTC. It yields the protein CASSETFVRVAYEQYF.

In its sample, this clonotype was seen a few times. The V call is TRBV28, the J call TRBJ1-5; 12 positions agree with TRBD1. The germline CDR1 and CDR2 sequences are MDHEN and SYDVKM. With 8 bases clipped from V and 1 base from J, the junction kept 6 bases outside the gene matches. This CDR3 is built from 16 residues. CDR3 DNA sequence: TGTGCCAGCGGGACAGGGGGCGGGCGGAGCAATCAGCCCCAGCATTTT. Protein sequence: CASGTGGGRSNQPQHF.

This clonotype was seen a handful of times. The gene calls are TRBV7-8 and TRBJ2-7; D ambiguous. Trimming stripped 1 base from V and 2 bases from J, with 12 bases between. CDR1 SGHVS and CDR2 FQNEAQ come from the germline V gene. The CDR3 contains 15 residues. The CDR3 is CASSLVPGRPYEQYF. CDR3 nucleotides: TGTGCCAGCAGCTTAGTGCCAGGCCGACCCTACGAGCAGTACTTC.

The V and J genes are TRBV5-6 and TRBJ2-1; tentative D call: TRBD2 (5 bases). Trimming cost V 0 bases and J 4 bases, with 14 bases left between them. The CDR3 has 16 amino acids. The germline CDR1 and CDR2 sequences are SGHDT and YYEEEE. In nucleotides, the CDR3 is TGTGCCAGCAGCTTGGATGGGAGAAGCCAGTACAATGAGCAGTTCTTC. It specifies CASSLDGRSQYNEQFF.

In DNA form, the CDR3 reads TGTGCCAGCAGTGAATACGGGGCGGCTGGAAATGAGCAGTTCTTC. Its translation: CASSEYGAAGNEQFF. The V and J genes are TRBV25-1 and TRBJ2-1; D might be TRBD1 or TRBD2, each matching 5 bases. V lost 0 bases and J lost 7, with 13 bases in between. The CDR3 is made up of 15 amino acids. Germline values: CDR1 MGHDK, CDR2 SYGVNS.

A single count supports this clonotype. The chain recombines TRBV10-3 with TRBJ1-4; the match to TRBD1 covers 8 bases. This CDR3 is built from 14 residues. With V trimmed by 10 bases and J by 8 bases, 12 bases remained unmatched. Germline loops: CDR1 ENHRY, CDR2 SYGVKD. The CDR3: CATLGTGGEEKLFF. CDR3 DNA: TGTGCCACCTTGGGGACAGGCGGGGAGGAAAAACTGTTTTTT.

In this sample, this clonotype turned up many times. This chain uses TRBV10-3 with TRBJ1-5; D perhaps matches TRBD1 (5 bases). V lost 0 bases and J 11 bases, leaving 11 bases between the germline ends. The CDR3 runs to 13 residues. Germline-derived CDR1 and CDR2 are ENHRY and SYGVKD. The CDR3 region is CAISESGTRTQHF. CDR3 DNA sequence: TGTGCCATCAGTGAGTCGGGGACTCGGACCCAGCATTTT.

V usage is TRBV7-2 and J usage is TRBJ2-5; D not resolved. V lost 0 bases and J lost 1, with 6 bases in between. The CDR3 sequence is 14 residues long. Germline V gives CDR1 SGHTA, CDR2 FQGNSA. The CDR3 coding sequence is TGTGCCAGCAGCTTAGCTTTCACCCAAGAGACCCAGTACTTC. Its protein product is CASSLAFTQETQYF.

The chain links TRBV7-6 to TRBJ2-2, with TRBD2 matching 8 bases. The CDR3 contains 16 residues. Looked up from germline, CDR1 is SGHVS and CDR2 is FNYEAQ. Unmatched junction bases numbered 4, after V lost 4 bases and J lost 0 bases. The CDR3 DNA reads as TGTGCCAGCAGCTCACTAGCGGCCACGAACACCGGGGAGCTGTTTTTT. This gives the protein CASSSLAATNTGELFF.

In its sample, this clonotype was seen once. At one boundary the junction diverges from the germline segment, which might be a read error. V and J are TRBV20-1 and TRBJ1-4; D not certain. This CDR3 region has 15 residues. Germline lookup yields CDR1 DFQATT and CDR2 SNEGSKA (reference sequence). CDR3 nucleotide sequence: TGCAGTGCTAGATCACCGGGGAGTTTTAATGAAAAACTGCTTTTT. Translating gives CSARSPGSFNEKLLF.

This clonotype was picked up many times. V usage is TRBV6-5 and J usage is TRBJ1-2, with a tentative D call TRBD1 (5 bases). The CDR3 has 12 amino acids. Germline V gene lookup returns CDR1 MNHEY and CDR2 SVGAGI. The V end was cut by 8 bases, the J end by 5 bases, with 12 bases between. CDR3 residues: CASRGQLYGYTF. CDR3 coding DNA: TGTGCCAGCCGGGGCCAGCTATATGGCTACACCTTC.

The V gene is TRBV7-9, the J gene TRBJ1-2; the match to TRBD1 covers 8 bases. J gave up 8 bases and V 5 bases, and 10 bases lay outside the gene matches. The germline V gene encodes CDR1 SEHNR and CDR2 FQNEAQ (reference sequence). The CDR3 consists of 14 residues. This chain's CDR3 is CASSADRVLGGYTF. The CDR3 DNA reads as TGTGCCAGCAGCGCGGACAGGGTATTGGGCGGCTACACCTTC.

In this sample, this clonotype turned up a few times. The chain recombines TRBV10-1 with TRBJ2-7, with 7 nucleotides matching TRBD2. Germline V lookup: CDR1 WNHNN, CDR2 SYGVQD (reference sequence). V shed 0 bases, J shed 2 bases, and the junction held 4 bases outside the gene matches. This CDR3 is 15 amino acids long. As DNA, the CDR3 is TGCGCCAGCAGTGAGTCACGGGGGGACCCCTACGAGCAGTACTTC. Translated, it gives CASSESRGDPYEQYF.

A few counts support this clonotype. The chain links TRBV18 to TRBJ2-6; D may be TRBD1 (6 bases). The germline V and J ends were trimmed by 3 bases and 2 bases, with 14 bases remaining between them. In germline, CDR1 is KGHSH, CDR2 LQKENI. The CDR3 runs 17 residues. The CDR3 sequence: CASSPVRDNTGANVLTF. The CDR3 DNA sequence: TGTGCCAGCTCACCGGTCCGGGACAATACTGGGGCCAACGTCCTGACTTTC.

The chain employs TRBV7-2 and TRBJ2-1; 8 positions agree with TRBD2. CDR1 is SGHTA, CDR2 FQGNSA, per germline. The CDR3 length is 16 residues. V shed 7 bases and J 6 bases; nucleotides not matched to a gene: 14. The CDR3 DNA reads TGTGCCAGCACCGTGCTCGGGACTAGTTTAGCCAATGAGCAGTTCTTC. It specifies CASTVLGTSLANEQFF.

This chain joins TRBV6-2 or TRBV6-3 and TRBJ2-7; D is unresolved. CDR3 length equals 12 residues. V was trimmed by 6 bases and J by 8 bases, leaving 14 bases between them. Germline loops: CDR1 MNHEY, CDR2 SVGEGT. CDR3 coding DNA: TGTGCCAGCAGCCTCCGGCAGGACCAGCAGTACTTC. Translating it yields CASSLRQDQQYF.

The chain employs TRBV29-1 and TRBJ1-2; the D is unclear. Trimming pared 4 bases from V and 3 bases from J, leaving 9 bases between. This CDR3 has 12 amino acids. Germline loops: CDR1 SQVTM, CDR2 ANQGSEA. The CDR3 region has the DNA TGCAGCGTTGGCGATGGTGACTATGGCTACACCTTC. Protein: CSVGDGDYGYTF.

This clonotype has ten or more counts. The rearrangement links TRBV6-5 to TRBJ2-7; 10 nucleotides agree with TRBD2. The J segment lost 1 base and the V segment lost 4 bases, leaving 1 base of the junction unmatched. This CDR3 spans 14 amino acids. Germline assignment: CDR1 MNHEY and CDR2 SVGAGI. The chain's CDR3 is CASSWGLASYEQYF. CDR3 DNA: TGTGCCAGCAGTTGGGGACTAGCGTCCTACGAGCAGTACTTC.

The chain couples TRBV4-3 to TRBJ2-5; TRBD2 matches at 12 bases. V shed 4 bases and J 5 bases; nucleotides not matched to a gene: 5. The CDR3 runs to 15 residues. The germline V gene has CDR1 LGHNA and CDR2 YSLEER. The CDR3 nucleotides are TGCGCCAGCAGCCTACGGACTAGCGGGGACGAGACCCAGTACTTC. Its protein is CASSLRTSGDETQYF.

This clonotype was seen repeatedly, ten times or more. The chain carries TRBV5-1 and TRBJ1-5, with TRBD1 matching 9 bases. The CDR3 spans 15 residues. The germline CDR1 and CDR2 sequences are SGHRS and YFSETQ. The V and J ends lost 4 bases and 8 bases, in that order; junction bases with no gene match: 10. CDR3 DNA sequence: TGCGCCAGCAGCGTACAGCCGGGACAGGGAGAGCCCCAGCATTTT. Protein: CASSVQPGQGEPQHF.

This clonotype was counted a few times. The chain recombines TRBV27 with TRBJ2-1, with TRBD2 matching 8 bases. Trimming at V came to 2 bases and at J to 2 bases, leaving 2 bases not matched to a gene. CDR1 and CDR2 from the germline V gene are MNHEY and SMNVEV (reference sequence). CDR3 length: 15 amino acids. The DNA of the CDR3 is TGTGCCAGCAGTTTACAACTAGCGGCCTACAATGAGCAGTTCTTC. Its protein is CASSLQLAAYNEQFF.

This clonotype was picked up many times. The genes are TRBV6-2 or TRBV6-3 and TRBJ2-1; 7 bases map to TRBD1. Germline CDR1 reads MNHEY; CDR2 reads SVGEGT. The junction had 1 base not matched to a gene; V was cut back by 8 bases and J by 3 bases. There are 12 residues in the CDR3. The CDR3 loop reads CASGTVYNEQFF. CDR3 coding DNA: TGTGCCAGCGGGACAGTCTACAATGAGCAGTTCTTC.

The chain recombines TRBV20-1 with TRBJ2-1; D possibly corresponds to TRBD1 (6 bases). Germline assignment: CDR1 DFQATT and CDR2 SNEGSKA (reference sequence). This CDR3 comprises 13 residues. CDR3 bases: TGCAGCCCAACAGGGAGCTCCTACAATGAGCAGTTCTTC. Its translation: CSPTGSSYNEQFF.